This T cell receptor (beta chain) appears in the sequencing data of a study of radiotherapy plus CTLA-4 blockade in lung cancer. Produced via immunoSEQ multiplex PCR; TCRdb's table is partial and in-frame only. The sample carries about 45,000 clones, roughly three quarters recorded once. The CDR3 spans 13 residues. V was clipped by 7 bases and J by 8 bases, with 15 bases between them. Germline V gene lookup returns CDR1 MNHEY and CDR2 SVGAGI. This TCR was recovered from a human donor with non-small cell lung cancer who had stable disease on radiotherapy plus ipilimumab. The V call is TRBV6-5, the J call TRBJ1-5; D remains unclear. The material was peripheral blood, obtained from a patient treated with radiotherapy plus ipilimumab. The CDR3 coding sequence is TGTGCCAGCACTGAAGTGCTATCAGAGCCCCAGCATTTT. Translated: CASTEVLSEPQHF.